The 17 T cell receptor beta chains listed next were all sequenced from one sample in a study of CD8 T cells in ankylosing spondylitis. TCRdb processed the 5' RACE reads anew with MiXCR; each CDR3 protein has one entry. The table lists roughly 200,000 distinct CDR3 sequences, over 10% of them singletons. The specimen sequenced was blood, either unsorted or a sorted T cell fraction (not recorded which). The receptors derive from a male donor with ankylosing spondylitis or in good health (not recorded which).

There are a few counts of this clonotype. V and J are TRBV5-5 and TRBJ1-1; the match to TRBD1 covers 9 bases. CDR1 is SGHKS and CDR2 is YYEKEE in the germline V gene (reference sequence). Unmatched junction bases numbered 5, after V lost 2 bases and J lost 6 bases. This CDR3 spans 14 amino acids. CDR3 sequence reads: CASSLDRGKAEAFF. As DNA, the CDR3 is TGTGCCAGCAGCTTAGACAGGGGGAAGGCTGAAGCTTTCTTT.

This clonotype was counted between two and nine times. The chain links TRBV4-1 to TRBJ1-2, with TRBD1 matching 7 bases. J was trimmed by 1 base and V by 5 bases; bases with no gene match: 10. This CDR3 region has 16 residues. In germline, CDR1 is MGHRA, CDR2 YSYEKL. CDR3 sequence reads: CASSGGGQLINYGYTF. The CDR3 nucleotides are TGCGCCAGCAGCGGGGGGGGACAGCTGATTAACTATGGCTACACCTTC.

This clonotype was detected a few times. Its ends do not fully match the called genes, so a read error is possible. V and J are TRBV2 and TRBJ1-1; no definite D call. Germline CDR1 is SNHLY and CDR2 is FYNNEI. This CDR3 comprises 13 residues. CDR3 amino acids: CASREGVNTEAFF. DNA for the CDR3: TGTGCCAGCAGGGAAGGAGTGAACACTGAAGCTTTCTTT.

The chain couples TRBV20-1 to TRBJ2-5; D is ambiguous. The germline V gene has CDR1 DFQATT and CDR2 SNEGSKA (reference sequence). CDR3 length: 14 amino acids. In DNA, the CDR3 is TGCAGCGCCTCCCTTGGGCCATCGCTGGAGACCCAGTACTTC. This encodes CSASLGPSLETQYF.

The chain's CDR3 is CASSYSLGYGYTF. The CDR3 DNA sequence: TGTGCCAGCAGTTACTCACTCGGATATGGCTACACCTTC. V gene TRBV6-5 combines with J gene TRBJ1-2; no clear D. The V gene's germline CDR1 is MNHEY and CDR2 SVGAGI. The CDR3 has 13 amino acids. V dropped 0 bases and J dropped 5 bases, with 7 bases sitting between them.

The chain recombines TRBV24-1 with TRBJ1-5, with TRBD1 identical over 8 bases. CDR1 is KGHDR, CDR2 SFDVKD, per germline. V was pared by 12 bases and J by 4 bases, with 16 bases of the junction left unmatched. The CDR3 covers 16 residues. This chain's CDR3 is CASSPRWTGWNQPQHF. CDR3 in DNA: TGTGCCTCAAGCCCCCGCTGGACAGGGTGGAATCAGCCCCAGCATTTT.

This clonotype was seen at least ten times. The chain's CDR3 is CASSLGEADQETQYF. CDR3 DNA: TGTGCCAGCAGCTTAGGGGAGGCTGATCAAGAGACCCAGTACTTC. The chain links TRBV7-9 to TRBJ2-5, with D tentatively TRBD2 (6 bases). The V and J ends lost 1 base and 2 bases respectively, with 11 bases between them. There are 15 residues in the CDR3. Germline CDR1 is SEHNR and CDR2 is FQNEAQ (reference sequence).

This clonotype has ten or more counts. This sequence joins TRBV6-1 and TRBJ2-7; perhaps TRBD2 as D (6 bases). CDR1 is MNHNS and CDR2 is SASEGT in the germline V gene. This CDR3 comprises 11 residues. V was cut by 8 bases and J by 3 bases, with 8 bases left in between. The CDR3 region is CASPGLYEQYF. CDR3 coding DNA: TGTGCCAGCCCGGGACTCTACGAGCAGTACTTC.

The genes are TRBV16 and TRBJ2-7; 8 positions agree with TRBD2. Germline trimming cut 3 bases from V and 5 bases from J; bases unmatched to any gene: 15. There are 17 residues in the CDR3. Germline V lookup: CDR1 KGHSY, CDR2 FQNENV. In DNA, the CDR3 is TGTGCCAGCAGCCATGCCCTCGTTAGCGGGGCTAGGGACGAGCAGTACTTC. Its protein is CASSHALVSGARDEQYF.

V gene TRBV7-2 combines with J gene TRBJ2-7; TRBD2 is a possible D gene (5 bases). The CDR3 length is 12 residues. In germline, CDR1 is SGHTA, CDR2 FQGNSA. V was clipped by 5 bases and J by 6 bases, with 11 bases between them. Here the CDR3 reads CASSPTGSEQYF. The CDR3 region has the DNA TGTGCCAGCAGCCCAACGGGAAGCGAGCAGTACTTC.

This clonotype was seen many times. The rearrangement joins TRBV3-1 to TRBJ2-5, with D perhaps assigned TRBD1 or TRBD2 (5 bases each). The ends were cut back, 4 bases at V and 4 bases at J, with 13 bases in the middle. CDR3 length equals 14 residues. Germline V gene data show CDR1 as LGHDT and CDR2 as YNNKEL (reference sequence). CDR3 nucleotide sequence: TGTGCCAGCAGCCCGGGGCTAGTGGGAGAGACCCAGTACTTC. This encodes CASSPGLVGETQYF.

This clonotype was counted between two and nine times. This chain joins TRBV4-1 and TRBJ2-2; D remains unclear. Between the trimmed V and J ends, which lost 4 bases and 1 base, there was a span of 10 bases. Germline V CDR1 and CDR2: MGHRA, YSYEKL. The CDR3 loop spans 15 amino acids. DNA for the CDR3: TGCGCCAGCAGCCGGATACAGCTGAACACCGGGGAGCTGTTTTTT. Residues: CASSRIQLNTGELFF.

The V call is TRBV5-5, the J call TRBJ2-3; 12 bases fit TRBD2. This CDR3 is 16 amino acids long. V lost 3 bases and J lost 2; bases outside the gene matches: 4. In germline, CDR1 is SGHKS, CDR2 YYEKEE (reference sequence). The chain's CDR3 is CASSSSSGGATDTQYF. The CDR3 nucleotides read TGTGCCAGCAGCTCGTCTAGCGGGGGGGCCACAGATACGCAGTATTTT.

This chain links TRBV15 with TRBJ2-7; 10 positions match TRBD2. Per the germline V gene, CDR1 is LNHNV and CDR2 is YYDKDF (reference sequence). The CDR3 is made up of 16 amino acids. V lost 3 bases, J lost 6 bases, and 11 bases stayed unmatched. The CDR3 nucleotides read TGTGCCACCAGCAGTACTAGCGGGGAGAGATTTTCCGAGCAGTACTTC. As protein: CATSSTSGERFSEQYF.

This clonotype was seen at least ten times. The chain recombines TRBV12-3 or TRBV12-4 with TRBJ2-1, with D possibly matching TRBD2 (6 bases). V gave up 1 base and J gave up 4 bases, with 14 bases separating them. The CDR3 runs to 16 residues. As DNA, the CDR3 is TGTGCCAGCAGTTTAGTTGCGGGGACGAATTACAATGAGCAGTTCTTC. Translating gives CASSLVAGTNYNEQFF.

This clonotype was detected a few times. This chain links TRBV5-1 with TRBJ2-7, with D possibly being TRBD2 (5 bases). The CDR3 has 15 residues. Germline V CDR1 and CDR2: SGHRS, YFSETQ. V was clipped by 2 bases and J by 1 base, with 13 bases between them. The DNA of the CDR3 is TGCGCCAGCAGCTTTCAGGCGGGCGGATCCTACGAGCAGTACTTC. It yields the protein CASSFQAGGSYEQYF.

The CDR3: CSVWGGSYNEQFF. In DNA, the CDR3 is TGCAGCGTTTGGGGGGGATCCTACAATGAGCAGTTCTTC. This chain connects TRBV29-1 to TRBJ2-1, with 7 nucleotides matching TRBD2. The CDR3 length is 13 residues. The germline CDR1 and CDR2 sequences are SQVTM and ANQGSEA. Trimming at V came to 5 bases and at J to 1 base, leaving 2 bases not matched to a gene.